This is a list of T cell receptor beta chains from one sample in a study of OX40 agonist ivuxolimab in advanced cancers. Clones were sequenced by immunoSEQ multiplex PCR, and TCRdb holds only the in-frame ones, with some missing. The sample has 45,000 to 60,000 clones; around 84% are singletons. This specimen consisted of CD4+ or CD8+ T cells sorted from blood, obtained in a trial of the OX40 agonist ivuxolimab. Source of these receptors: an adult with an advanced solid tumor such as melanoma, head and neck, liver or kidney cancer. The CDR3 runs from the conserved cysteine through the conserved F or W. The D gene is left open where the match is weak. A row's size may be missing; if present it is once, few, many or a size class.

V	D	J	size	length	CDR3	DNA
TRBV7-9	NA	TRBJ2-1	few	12	CASSLEGNEQFF	TGTGCCAGCAGCTTGGAAGGGAATGAGCAGTTCTTC
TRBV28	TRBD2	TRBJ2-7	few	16	CASSSPGLATFYEQYF	TGTGCCAGCAGTTCTCCGGGACTAGCGACTTTCTACGAGCAGTACTTC
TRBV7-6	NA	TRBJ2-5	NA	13	CASSFEGEETQYF	TGTGCCAGCAGCTTTGAGGGAGAAGAGACCCAGTACTTC
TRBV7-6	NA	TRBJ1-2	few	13	CASSQDRGYGYTF	TGTGCCAGCAGCCAGGATCGCGGCTATGGCTACACCTTC
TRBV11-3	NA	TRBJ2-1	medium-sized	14	CASSPDTGHNEQFF	TGTGCCAGCAGCCCAGATACGGGCCACAATGAGCAGTTCTTC
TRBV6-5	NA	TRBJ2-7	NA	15	CASSYGRTINYEQYF	TGTGCCAGCAGTTACGGTCGGACTATTAACTACGAGCAGTACTTC
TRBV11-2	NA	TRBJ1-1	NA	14	CASSSVMVPTEAFF	TGTGCCAGCAGCTCAGTCATGGTGCCCACTGAAGCTTTCTTT
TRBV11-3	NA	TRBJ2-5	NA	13	CASSLEPAGTQYF	TGTGCCAGCAGCTTAGAACCGGCAGGGACCCAGTACTTC
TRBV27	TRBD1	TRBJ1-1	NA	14	CASSFGTGYTEAFF	TGTGCCAGCAGTTTCGGGACAGGGTACACTGAAGCTTTCTTT
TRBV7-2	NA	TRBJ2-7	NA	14	CASSLGALGWEQYF	TGTGCCAGCAGCTTAGGAGCCTTGGGGTGGGAGCAGTACTTC
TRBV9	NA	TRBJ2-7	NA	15	CASSGSRAVPYEQYF	TGTGCCAGCAGCGGCTCGAGAGCGGTACCCTACGAGCAGTACTTC
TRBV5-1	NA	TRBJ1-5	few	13	CASSLGSNQPQHF	TGCGCCAGCAGCTTGGGCTCTAATCAGCCCCAGCATTTT
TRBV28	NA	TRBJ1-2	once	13	CASSLSQGWGYTF	TGTGCCAGCAGTTTATCACAGGGTTGGGGCTACACCTTC
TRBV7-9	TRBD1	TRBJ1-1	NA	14	CASSLGTGTDEAFF	TGTGCCAGCAGCTTAGGGACAGGAACAGATGAAGCTTTCTTT
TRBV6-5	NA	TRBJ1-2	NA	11	CASRSSYGYTF	TGTGCCAGCAGGAGCTCCTATGGCTACACCTTC
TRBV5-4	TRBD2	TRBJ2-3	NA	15	CASSFLVAGGDTQYF	TGTGCCAGCAGCTTCCTGGTCGCGGGAGGAGATACGCAGTATTTT
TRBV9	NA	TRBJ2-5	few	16	CASSGGGRLTQETQYF	TGTGCCAGCAGCGGAGGGGGGCGGTTGACACAAGAGACCCAGTACTTC
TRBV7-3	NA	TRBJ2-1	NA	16	CASSLDQGRSYNEQFF	TGTGCCAGCAGCTTAGACCAGGGCCGCTCCTACAATGAGCAGTTCTTC
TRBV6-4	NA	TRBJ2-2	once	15	CASSREGANTGELFF	TGTGCCAGCAGTCGGGAAGGGGCGAACACCGGGGAGCTGTTTTTT
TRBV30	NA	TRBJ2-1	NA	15	CAWNQKTGGYNEQFF	TGTGCCTGGAATCAGAAAACTGGGGGCTACAATGAGCAGTTCTTC
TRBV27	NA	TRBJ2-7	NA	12	CASAAFPYEQYF	TGTGCCTCAGCAGCCTTCCCCTACGAGCAGTACTTC
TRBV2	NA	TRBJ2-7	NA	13	CASRGMAPHEQYF	TGTGCCAGCAGGGGGATGGCCCCCCACGAGCAGTACTTC
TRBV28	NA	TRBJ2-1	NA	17	CASSSKFDRLPQEEQFF	TGTGCCAGCAGTTCGAAATTCGACAGGCTGCCTCAGGAAGAGCAGTTCTTC
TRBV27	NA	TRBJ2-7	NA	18	CASSLSSDDSASSYEQYF	TGTGCCAGCAGTTTATCCTCTGATGATAGCGCGAGCTCCTACGAGCAGTACTTC
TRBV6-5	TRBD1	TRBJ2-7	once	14	CASSLDRGVYEQYF	TGTGCCAGCAGTCTCGACAGGGGGGTCTACGAGCAGTACTTC
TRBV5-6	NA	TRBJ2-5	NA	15	CASSFHRDGQETQYF	TGTGCCAGCAGCTTCCACAGGGACGGGCAAGAGACCCAGTACTTC
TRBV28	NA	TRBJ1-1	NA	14	CASSLIRQAAEAFF	TGTGCCAGCAGTTTAATCAGACAGGCGGCTGAAGCTTTCTTT
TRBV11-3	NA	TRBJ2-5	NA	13	CASSPYGQETQYF	TGTGCCAGCAGCCCCTACGGACAAGAGACCCAGTACTTC
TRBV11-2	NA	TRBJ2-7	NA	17	CASSLNDREFLSREQYF	TGTGCCAGCAGCTTAAATGATCGAGAATTCCTCTCCCGAGAGCAGTACTTC
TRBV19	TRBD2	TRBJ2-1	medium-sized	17	CASSITAGDASYNEQFF	TGTGCCAGTAGTATCACAGCGGGAGATGCCTCCTACAATGAGCAGTTCTTC
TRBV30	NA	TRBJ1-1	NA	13	CAWNGGSTPEAFF	TGTGCCTGGAATGGGGGATCCACCCCTGAAGCTTTCTTT
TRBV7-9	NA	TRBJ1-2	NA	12	CASSEGLGGYTF	TGTGCCAGCAGTGAGGGGTTGGGCGGCTACACCTTC
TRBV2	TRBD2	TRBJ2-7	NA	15	CASSLAGGNLYEQYF	TGTGCCAGCAGTTTAGCGGGGGGGAACCTCTACGAGCAGTACTTC
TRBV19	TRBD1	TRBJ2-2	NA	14	CASRGQGATGELFF	TGTGCCAGTAGAGGACAGGGCGCCACCGGGGAGCTGTTTTTT
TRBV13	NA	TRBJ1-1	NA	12	CASSSSRGEAFF	TGTGCCAGCAGCTCCAGTCGGGGTGAAGCTTTCTTT
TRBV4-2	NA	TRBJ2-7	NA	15	CASSQSSDGSYEQYF	TGTGCCAGCAGCCAATCCTCGGACGGTTCCTACGAGCAGTACTTC
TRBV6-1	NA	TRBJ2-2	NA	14	CASSGGADTGELFF	TGTGCCAGCAGTGGTGGGGCAGACACCGGGGAGCTGTTTTTT
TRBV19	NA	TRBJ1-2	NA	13	CASSIDGFYGYTF	TGTGCCAGTAGTATAGACGGTTTCTATGGCTACACCTTC
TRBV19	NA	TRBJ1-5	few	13	CATVTGGNQPQHF	TGTGCCACTGTGACAGGAGGCAATCAGCCCCAGCATTTT
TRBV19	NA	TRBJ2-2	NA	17	CASRNTYLRERTGELFF	TGTGCCAGTAGGAACACGTACCTACGCGAACGCACCGGGGAGCTGTTTTTT